The 14 T cell receptor beta chains in this list originate from one sample, sequenced in a study of vaccination and CD4 T cells after COVID-19. The Oncomine TCR Beta short-read assay sequenced DNA from cultured CD4+ T cells. TCRdb re-analysed the PCR reads in MiXCR, keeping a single row per CDR3 protein. The sample lists under 30,000 distinct CDR3 sequences, roughly 65% occurring once. Stated treatment: 10-day PBMC culture with coronavirus spike peptide pools or control peptides (ViraFEST assay). These TCRs are of unknown antigen specificity. Sequenced here: CD4+ T cells from blood, cultured in vitro, sampled after SARS-CoV-2 vaccination. The source of these receptors is a human donor who received a COVID-19 vaccine.

The genes are TRBV2 and TRBJ2-5; 7 bases match TRBD2. This CDR3 has 14 amino acids. The V gene end was trimmed by 3 bases and the J gene end by 3 bases; junction bases not matched to a gene: 4. The germline V gene encodes CDR1 SNHLY and CDR2 FYNNEI. The CDR3 region is CASSDRGGKETQYF. The DNA of the CDR3 is TGTGCCAGCAGTGATCGGGGAGGGAAAGAGACCCAGTACTTC.

This clonotype was seen a few times. The rearrangement links TRBV12-3 or TRBV12-4 to TRBJ1-2, with D tentatively TRBD1 (6 bases). The CDR3 runs to 13 residues. V was cut by 6 bases and J by 5 bases, with 13 bases left in between. The CDR3 loop is CASSLDSSYGYTF. The CDR3 DNA reads as TGTGCCAGCAGCTTGGACAGCTCGTATGGCTACACCTTC.

The chain links TRBV6-1 to TRBJ1-3; D remains unclear. The CDR3 length is 13 residues. Germline CDR1 MNHNS, CDR2 SASEGT. V gave up 10 bases and J gave up 0 bases, with 10 bases separating them. CDR3 region: CATRKGSGNTIYF. CDR3 DNA: TGTGCCACCAGAAAGGGCTCTGGAAACACCATATATTTT.

The chain joins TRBV20-1 to TRBJ2-3; D is possibly TRBD2 (5 bases). Germline values: CDR1 DFQATT, CDR2 SNEGSKA (reference sequence). This CDR3 is 15 amino acids long. Trimming pared 1 base from V and 0 bases from J, leaving 11 bases between. CDR3 residues: CSARGGSTSTDTQYF. In DNA form, the CDR3 reads TGCAGTGCTAGAGGAGGGAGCACTAGCACAGATACGCAGTATTTT.

The V call is TRBV20-1, the J call TRBJ2-3, with 13 bases lining up with TRBD2. Germline V lookup: CDR1 DFQATT, CDR2 SNEGSKA (reference sequence). CDR3 length equals 16 residues. V gave up 2 bases and J gave up 0 bases; unmatched junction bases: 2. DNA of the CDR3: TGCAGTGCTAGATCGGGACTAGCGGGGAGCACAGATACGCAGTATTTT. Translating gives CSARSGLAGSTDTQYF.

The rearrangement uses TRBV6-4 and TRBJ2-7; D may be TRBD1 (5 bases). Germline V CDR1 and CDR2: MRHNA, SNTAGT. The germline V and J ends were trimmed by 10 bases and 3 bases, with 7 bases remaining between them. This CDR3 region has 10 residues. The CDR3 is CATGNYEQYF. The CDR3 DNA reads TGTGCCACAGGGAACTACGAGCAGTACTTC.

The chain is built from TRBV6-1 and TRBJ1-2; D might be TRBD1 (5 bases). The CDR3 loop spans 15 amino acids. Between the trimmed V and J ends, which lost 6 bases and 0 bases, there was a span of 14 bases. Per the germline V gene, CDR1 is MNHNS and CDR2 is SASEGT. The CDR3 protein is CASRDQGNPNYGYTF. CDR3 nucleotide sequence: TGTGCCAGCAGGGACCAGGGTAACCCTAACTATGGCTACACCTTC.

The rearrangement uses TRBV20-1 and TRBJ2-7, with 10 bases that match TRBD1. The length of the CDR3 is 12 residues. CDR1 is DFQATT and CDR2 is SNEGSKA in the germline V gene (reference sequence). V trimming: 5 bases; J trimming: 4 bases; junction bases outside the gene matches: 2. CDR3 loop: CSAQDRGYEQYF. CDR3 coding DNA: TGCAGTGCTCAGGACAGGGGGTACGAGCAGTACTTC.

This clonotype was observed once. The V call is TRBV24-1, the J call TRBJ1-2; possible D gene TRBD1, 5 bases. CDR1 and CDR2 (germline): KGHDR, SFDVKD. V lost 2 bases and J 0 bases, leaving 9 bases between the germline ends. This CDR3 spans 15 amino acids. As DNA, the CDR3 is TGTGCCACCAGTGATTGGGGGACTTCTAACTATGGCTACACCTTC. This codes for CATSDWGTSNYGYTF.

The chain uses TRBV19 and TRBJ2-1, with D possibly matching TRBD2 (6 bases). The V gene's germline CDR1 is LNHDA and CDR2 SQIVND (reference sequence). The CDR3 has 14 amino acids. The germline V and J ends were trimmed by 6 bases and 6 bases, with 15 bases remaining between them. The CDR3 DNA reads as TGTGCCAGTAGCCCTTCTTGGGGGGTCAATGAGCAGTTCTTC. Translated: CASSPSWGVNEQFF.

The genes are TRBV11-3 and TRBJ1-1; no clear D gene. Per the germline V gene, CDR1 is SGHNT and CDR2 is YENEEA. The germline V and J ends were trimmed by 1 base and 5 bases, with 8 bases remaining between them. The CDR3 loop spans 13 amino acids. The DNA for the CDR3 is TGTGCCAGCAGCTTAGGGGAGTGGACTGAAGCTTTCTTT. It yields the protein CASSLGEWTEAFF.

CDR3 coding DNA: TGCGCCAGCAGCCGCCGGGACTTGAACACCGGGGAGCTGTTTTTT. Translation gives CASSRRDLNTGELFF. The chain joins TRBV5-1 to TRBJ2-2, with a weak D call TRBD2 (6 bases). Trimming took 4 bases from V and 1 from J, leaving 11 bases between them. Per germline, CDR1 SGHRS and CDR2 YFSETQ. This CDR3 comprises 15 residues. The complete variable domain, with remaining parts taken from reference TRBV5-1 and TRBJ2-2, reads KAGVTQTPRYLIKTRGQQVTLSCSPISGHRSVSWYQQTPGQGLQFLFEYFSETQRNKGNFPGRFSGRQFSNSRSEMNVSTLELGDSALYLCASSRRDLNTGELFFGEGSRLTVL.

V usage is TRBV30 and J usage is TRBJ1-3; the D is unclear. Germline CDR1 and CDR2: GTSNPN and SVGIG (reference sequence). The CDR3 extends over 15 amino acids. The ends were cut back, 0 bases at V and 3 bases at J, with 12 bases in the middle. The CDR3 DNA follows: TGTGCCTGGAGTGTACGCTTAGTTGGTGGAAACACCATATATTTT. Translating gives CAWSVRLVGGNTIYF. The full variable domain, its missing parts supplied by reference TRBV30 and TRBJ1-3, is SQTIHQWPATLVQPVGSPLSLECTVEGTSNPNLYWYRQAAGRGLQLLFYSVGIGQISSEVPQNLSASRPQDRQFILSSKKLLLSDSGFYLCAWSVRLVGGNTIYFGEGSWLTVV.

There are a few counts of this clonotype. V gene TRBV12-3 or TRBV12-4 combines with J gene TRBJ2-5; D is unresolved. V lost 2 bases to trimming and J lost 2 bases, with 6 bases between them. The CDR3 loop spans 13 amino acids. DNA of the CDR3: TGTGCCAGCAGTTTAAGGCAGCAAGAGACCCAGTACTTC. Its translation: CASSLRQQETQYF.